One and the same sample provided the 19 T cell receptor beta chains below, sequenced in a study of prognosis after radiotherapy for stage I lung cancer. Amplification of the TCR beta CDR3 (from genomic DNA) was done by two-round multiplex PCR. The first PCR round targeted every TRBV and TRBJ gene with specific primers. MiXCR, run by TCRdb on the multiplex PCR reads, gives a single entry per CDR3 protein. The data show 23,000 or so distinct CDR3 sequences, approximately 35% seen once. The sample consisted of PBMCs, taken before or after stereotactic body radiation therapy (not recorded which). Every receptor here comes from a donor aged 50 or older with non-small cell lung cancer.

This clonotype was counted at least ten times. The chain is built from TRBV3-1 and TRBJ1-4; D is undetermined. Germline loops: CDR1 LGHDT, CDR2 YNNKEL (reference sequence). V gave up 4 bases and J gave up 8 bases, with 14 bases separating them. The CDR3 runs to 14 residues. The CDR3 loop is CASSRRKVPEKLFF. CDR3 DNA: TGTGCCAGCAGCCGCCGCAAGGTCCCAGAAAAACTGTTTTTT.

Only a few counts were recorded for this clonotype. This chain uses TRBV28 with TRBJ1-1; D not resolved. The ends were cut back, 9 bases at V and 11 bases at J, with 19 bases in the middle. CDR1 and CDR2 from the germline V gene are MDHEN and SYDVKM. This CDR3 spans 12 amino acids. This chain's CDR3 is CASGLENPPAFF. For the CDR3, the DNA is TGTGCCAGTGGTTTAGAGAACCCCCCGGCTTTCTTT.

Concerning this clonotype itself: A much larger clone lies one base from this, so it may be a read error. CDR3 region: CASSQGVGSGNRPQHF. CDR3 coding DNA: TGTGCCAGCAGCCAAGGGGTAGGGAGTGGAAATCGGCCCCAGCATTTT. The chain employs TRBV4-2 and TRBJ1-5; unclear D gene. This CDR3 has 16 amino acids. Germline CDR1 is LGHNA and CDR2 is YNFKEQ.

The chain joins TRBV20-1 to TRBJ2-7; D possibly uses TRBD1 or TRBD2 (5 bases each). Germline CDR1 reads DFQATT; CDR2 reads SNEGSKA (reference sequence). V gave up 1 base and J gave up 7 bases, with 11 bases separating them. CDR3 length: 12 amino acids. The CDR3 reads CSARGDGFEQYF. For the CDR3, the DNA is TGCAGTGCTAGAGGGGACGGATTTGAGCAGTACTTC.

This clonotype was recorded many times. The chain links TRBV3-1 to TRBJ1-2; maybe TRBD1 (6 bases). Germline V gene lookup returns CDR1 LGHDT and CDR2 YNNKEL (reference sequence). V was shortened by 1 base and J by 4 bases, with 13 bases between the two germline ends. The CDR3 length is 15 residues. The chain's CDR3 is CASSQGRGLGYGYTF. The CDR3 region has the DNA TGTGCCAGCAGCCAAGGGCGGGGGCTAGGCTATGGCTACACCTTC. Supplemented by reference TRBV3-1 and TRBJ1-2, the full variable domain reads DTAVSQTPKYLVTQMGNDKSIKCEQNLGHDTMYWYKQDSKKFLKIMFSYNNKELIINETVPNRFSPKSPDKAHLNLHINSLELGDSAVYFCASSQGRGLGYGYTFGSGTRLTVV.

The table lists this clonotype with many counts. The V gene is TRBV6-2 or TRBV6-3, the J gene TRBJ2-7; 8 bases are a match to TRBD2. Germline CDR1 reads MNHEY; CDR2 reads SVGEGT. The length of the CDR3 is 15 residues. V shed 8 bases and J 2 bases; nucleotides not matched to a gene: 11. The CDR3 protein is CASGGRRGRPYEQYF. The CDR3, as DNA: TGTGCCAGCGGGGGGAGGCGCGGGAGGCCCTACGAGCAGTACTTC.

The sample holds many counts of this clonotype. The gene calls are TRBV28 and TRBJ1-1, with D possibly being TRBD1 (5 bases). The CDR3 is made up of 15 amino acids. V lost 7 bases to trimming and J lost 0 bases, with 15 bases between them. Germline assignment: CDR1 MDHEN and CDR2 SYDVKM. CDR3 region: CASTPGGIMNTEAFF. The CDR3 DNA sequence: TGTGCCAGCACTCCGGGGGGGATCATGAACACTGAAGCTTTCTTT. The full variable domain, with the rest looked up from reference TRBV28 and TRBJ1-1, is DVKVTQSSRYLVKRTGEKVFLECVQDMDHENMFWYRQDPGLGLRLIYFSYDVKMKEKGDIPEGYSVSREKKERFSLILESASTNQTSMYLCASTPGGIMNTEAFFGQGTRLTVV.

Concerning this clonotype: The junction shows a germline mismatch at one end, possibly a read error. V is TRBV27 and J is TRBJ1-4, with 9 bases that match TRBD1. CDR1 is MNHEY, CDR2 SMNVEV, per germline (reference sequence). The CDR3 contains 14 residues. The CDR3 nucleotides read TGTGCCAGCAGTATCCTACAGGGGGCCGAAAAACTGTCTTTT. Its protein product is CASSILQGAEKLSF.

As concerns this clonotype: Possible read error: a much larger clone is one base away. The rearrangement joins TRBV7-2 to TRBJ2-4; a possible D gene is TRBD2 (5 bases). V gave up 4 bases and J gave up 10 bases, with 20 bases separating them. CDR1 is SGHTA and CDR2 is FQGNSA in the germline V gene. The CDR3 covers 15 residues. Here the CDR3 reads CASSSNREGVGIQYF. The DNA of the CDR3 is TGTGCCAGCAGCTCGAATCGAGAGGGAGTTGGGATTCAGTACTTC.

This clonotype was detected only a few times. CDR3 sequence reads: CASSYKLDYNEQFF. CDR3 DNA: TGTGCCAGCAGTTACAAACTAGATTACAATGAGCAGTTCTTC. The V gene is TRBV6-5, the J gene TRBJ2-1; tentative D call: TRBD2 (5 bases). Germline-derived CDR1 and CDR2 are MNHEY and SVGAGI. CDR3 length: 14 residues. V was trimmed by 2 bases and J by 4 bases, leaving 9 bases between them.

This clonotype was picked up a small number of times. This chain links TRBV29-1 with TRBJ2-3, with 8 bases fitting TRBD1. V trimming: 8 bases; J trimming: 2 bases; junction bases outside the gene matches: 6. Looked up from germline, CDR1 is SQVTM and CDR2 is ANQGSEA. The CDR3 loop spans 13 amino acids. In DNA form, the CDR3 reads TGCAGCATACGGACAGGGAACACAGATACGCAGTATTTT. Translated: CSIRTGNTDTQYF.

This clonotype occurred many times. The chain employs TRBV5-4 and TRBJ2-7; TRBD2 agrees at 10 bases. Germline V gene lookup returns CDR1 SGHNT and CDR2 YYREEE (reference sequence). The trim removed 3 bases at V and 0 bases at J, leaving 3 bases unmatched. The CDR3 has 15 residues. CDR3 nucleotides: TGTGCCAGCAGCTCGACTAGCGGGTTCTCCTACGAGCAGTACTTC. Translation gives CASSSTSGFSYEQYF. The variable domain in full, with the rest retrieved from reference TRBV5-4 and TRBJ2-7, is ETGVTQSPTHLIKTRGQQVTLRCSSQSGHNTVSWYQQALGQGPQFIFQYYREEENGRGNFPPRFSGLQFPNYSSELNVNALELDDSALYLCASSSTSGFSYEQYFGPGTRLTVT.

For this clonotype: A far bigger clonotype differs at one base, so this is likely a read error. The chain has TRBV6-5 and TRBJ2-7; a weak D match, TRBD2 (6 bases). The V gene lost 2 bases and the J gene lost 3 bases, with 11 bases spanning the gap. Germline V gene lookup returns CDR1 MNHEY and CDR2 SVGAGI. This CDR3 is 14 amino acids long. Here the CDR3 reads CASSYDWGVYEQYF. The DNA of the CDR3 is TGTGCCAGCAGTTACGACTGGGGGGTCTACGAGCAGTACTTC.

This clonotype has a count of ten or more. This chain uses TRBV20-1 with TRBJ2-1; 12 nucleotides match TRBD2. The CDR3 sequence is 15 residues long. J was trimmed by 7 bases and V by 7 bases; bases with no gene match: 11. Germline assignment: CDR1 DFQATT and CDR2 SNEGSKA (reference sequence). The CDR3 DNA reads TGCAGTGGCGTACTAGCGGGAGGCGACTATAATGAGCAGTTCTTC. This gives the protein CSGVLAGGDYNEQFF.

This clonotype is medium-sized (0.01 to 0.1%). Written as DNA, the CDR3 is TGTGCCAGCAGTTCTCACAGGGTGGATGGTGGCTACACCTTC. Its translation is CASSSHRVDGGYTF. The rearrangement links TRBV12-3 or TRBV12-4 to TRBJ1-2; possibly TRBD1 for D (6 bases). Trimming left V 4 bases short and J 7 bases short, with 16 bases between. The CDR3 length is 14 residues.

The chain recombines TRBV10-3 with TRBJ1-1; 8 nucleotides agree with TRBD1. V lost 6 bases and J lost 0; bases outside the gene matches: 9. Germline V gene sequence: CDR1 ENHRY, CDR2 SYGVKD. The CDR3 sequence is 16 residues long. The CDR3 sequence: CAIRAHLQGVNTEAFF. As DNA, the CDR3 is TGTGCCATCAGAGCTCACCTACAGGGGGTGAACACTGAAGCTTTCTTT.

This clonotype was detected many times. This chain links TRBV12-3 or TRBV12-4 with TRBJ2-2; 9 positions match TRBD2. The CDR3 is 14 residues long. V lost 5 bases to trimming and J lost 5 bases; unmatched junction nucleotides: 3. The DNA of the CDR3 is TGTGCCAGCAGTAGACTAGCGGAAACCGGGGAGCTGTTTTTT. Protein sequence: CASSRLAETGELFF.

This clonotype was recorded many times. The chain has TRBV28 and TRBJ2-7, with TRBD2 identical over 7 bases. The CDR3 loop spans 14 amino acids. Trimming cost V 2 bases and J 4 bases; bases outside gene matches: 5. Germline loops: CDR1 MDHEN, CDR2 SYDVKM. CDR3 in amino acids: CASSLRPSGYEQYF. The CDR3 region has the DNA TGTGCCAGCAGTTTAAGGCCTAGCGGTTACGAGCAGTACTTC.

On this clonotype itself: A junction boundary mismatches the germline segment, possibly from a read error. This rearrangement joins TRBV5-4 to TRBJ1-1; 9 bases align to TRBD1. CDR3 length equals 15 residues. CDR1 is SGHNT, CDR2 YYREEE, per germline (reference sequence). CDR3 DNA: TGTGCCAGCAGCTTGGCTGGGACAGGGCCCGCTGAATCTTTCTTT. Amino acid sequence: CASSLAGTGPAESFF.